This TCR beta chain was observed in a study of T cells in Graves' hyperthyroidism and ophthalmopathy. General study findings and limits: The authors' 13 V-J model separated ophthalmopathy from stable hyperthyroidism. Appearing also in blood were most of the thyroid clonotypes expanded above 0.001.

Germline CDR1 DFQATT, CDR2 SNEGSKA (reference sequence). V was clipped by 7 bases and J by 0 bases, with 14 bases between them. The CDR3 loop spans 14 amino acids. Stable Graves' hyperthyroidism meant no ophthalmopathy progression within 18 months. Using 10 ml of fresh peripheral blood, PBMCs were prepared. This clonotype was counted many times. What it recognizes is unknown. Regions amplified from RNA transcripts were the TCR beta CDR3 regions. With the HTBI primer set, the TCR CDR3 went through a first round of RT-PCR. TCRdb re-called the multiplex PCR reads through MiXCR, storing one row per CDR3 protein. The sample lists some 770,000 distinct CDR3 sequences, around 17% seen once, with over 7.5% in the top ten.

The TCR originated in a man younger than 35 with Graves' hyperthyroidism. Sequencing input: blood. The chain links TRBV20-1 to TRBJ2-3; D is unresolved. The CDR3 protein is CSGYYGVSTDTQYF. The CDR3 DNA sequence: TGCAGTGGATACTATGGGGTTAGCACAGATACGCAGTATTTT.